A single sample gave rise to the 3 T cell receptor beta chains below, sequenced in a study of blood T cell repertoires in COVID-19. Method: immunoSEQ multiplex PCR; TCRdb's copy keeps in-frame clones and lacks some. The profile shows about 31,000 clones, more than 85% of them singletons. The specimen sequenced was peripheral blood. These receptors were taken from a man in his 60s with acute or convalescent COVID-19.

The chain employs TRBV7-9 and TRBJ2-1; D possibly corresponds to TRBD1 (7 bases). Germline CDR1 SEHNR, CDR2 FQNEAQ (reference sequence). V dropped 3 bases and J dropped 1 base, with 10 bases sitting between them. The CDR3 has 15 amino acids. CDR3 in amino acids: CASSLPGGSYNEQFF. The CDR3 nucleotides read TGTGCCAGCAGCTTGCCAGGGGGGTCCTACAATGAGCAGTTCTTC.

The chain joins TRBV30 to TRBJ2-3, with 8 bases that match TRBD2. J gave up 4 bases and V 5 bases, and 5 bases lay outside the gene matches. The CDR3 totals 13 residues. Per germline, CDR1 GTSNPN and CDR2 SVGIG (reference sequence). The CDR3 is CAWSGRGADTQYF. CDR3 coding DNA: TGTGCCTGGTCCGGGCGGGGGGCAGATACGCAGTATTTT. Looking up the rest from reference TRBV30 and TRBJ2-3 gives the full variable domain: SQTIHQWPATLVQPVGSPLSLECTVEGTSNPNLYWYRQAAGRGLQLLFYSVGIGQISSEVPQNLSASRPQDRQFILSSKKLLLSDSGFYLCAWSGRGADTQYFGPGTRLTVL.

The chain uses TRBV19 and TRBJ2-3, with 10 bases fitting TRBD2. Germline CDR1 is LNHDA and CDR2 is SQIVND (reference sequence). V shed 0 bases and J 3 bases; nucleotides not matched to a gene: 6. CDR3 length equals 17 residues. This chain's CDR3 is CASSIDRSSGRTDTQYF. The CDR3 nucleotides read TGTGCCAGTAGTATAGATAGGTCTAGCGGGAGAACAGATACGCAGTATTTT.